This TCR beta chain derives from a study of blood T cell repertoires in COVID-19. Looking at the study overall: Sites in the United States, Italy and Spain provided acute and convalescent COVID-19 samples. PBMCs, B-cell-depleted T cells, or T cells were the source of the cDNA or gDNA that made up the material.

Some clones are missing from TCRdb's copy, which holds only in-frame ones; the method was immunoSEQ multiplex PCR. The sample includes 130,000 to 150,000 clones, roughly 89% seen only once; the top ten take around 5.4%. Trimming took 3 bases from V and 6 from J, leaving 13 bases between them. Germline assignment: CDR1 MNHEY and CDR2 SMNVEV (reference sequence). The CDR3 sequence is 14 residues long. Participant ages covered 18 to 89 years across 25 or so US areas. Donors were grouped by their self-reported clinical history. The TCR was taken from a woman in her 50s who had been exposed to COVID-19. V and J are TRBV27 and TRBJ2-3, with D perhaps TRBD1 (5 bases). Input material: PBMCs or T cells enriched from blood (not recorded which). The CDR3 spells CASSLVRDLDTQYF. The CDR3, as DNA: TGTGCCAGCAGTTTGGTCAGGGATTTGGATACGCAGTATTTT.